This T cell receptor beta chain is drawn from a study of OX40 agonist ivuxolimab in advanced cancers. About the study: With ivuxolimab, an agonistic anti-OX40 (CD134) antibody, patients were treated.

Only in-frame clones appear in the TCRdb table, and some are missing; sequencing was by immunoSEQ multiplex PCR. This table has approximately 92,000 clones, less than 95% appearing once. This clone was recorded once. The source of this sequence is an adult with an advanced solid tumor such as melanoma, head and neck, liver or kidney cancer. The sample consisted of CD4+ or CD8+ T cells sorted from blood, taken in a trial of the OX40 agonist ivuxolimab.

The CDR3 DNA reads TGTGCCAGCAGTGCCCAAACAGGGAACTATGGCTACACCTTC. As protein: CASSAQTGNYGYTF. The chain links TRBV6-1 to TRBJ1-2; maybe TRBD1 (6 bases). The V gene's germline CDR1 is MNHNS and CDR2 SASEGT. The CDR3 covers 14 residues. V lost 4 bases and J 2 bases, leaving 11 bases between the germline ends.